Listed below are T cell receptor beta chains from one sample, sequenced in a study of CD8+CD57+ T cells in acquired aplastic anemia. TCRdb reprocessed the reads with MiXCR, giving one entry per CDR3 protein. The table has around 200,000 distinct CDR3 sequences, less than 50% seen once; the top ten hold about 1.8%. The specimen sequenced was sorted CD4+, CD8+, or CD8+CD57+ T cells (not recorded which) from PBMCs. The origin of the receptors is a human donor with aplastic anemia. The CDR3 runs from the conserved cysteine through the conserved F or W. A D gene is named only where the DNA matches it firmly. Clone size, where shown, is once, few, many, or a class for clones that have expanded.

CDR3 DNA | CDR3 protein | D gene | J gene | V gene | clone size
TGCAGTGCTAGGGGGGTGGGCAGGGCGCAAACTGAAGCTTTCTTT | CSARGVGRAQTEAFF | . | TRBJ1-1 | TRBV20-1 | many
TGTGCCAGCAGCTTAGATCTTAGCGGGGGAGACACCGGGGAGCTGTTTTTT | CASSLDLSGGDTGELFF | TRBD2 | TRBJ2-2 | TRBV11-2 | .
TGCGCCAGCCGAGTTGGAGGCACAGATACGCAGTATTTT | CASRVGGTDTQYF | . | TRBJ2-3 | TRBV5-1 | many
TGTGCCAGCAGTTTTACAGGGGGCGGATGGGGTGAAGCTTTCTTT | CASSFTGGGWGEAFF | TRBD1 | TRBJ1-1 | TRBV12-3/TRBV12-4 | few
TGTGCCAGTAAGCCTACGGGACCAAACACCGGGGAGCTGTTTTTT | CASKPTGPNTGELFF | . | TRBJ2-2 | TRBV19 | .
TGTGCCAGTAGTGCGGACAGTCAAGAGACCCAGTACTTC | CASSADSQETQYF | . | TRBJ2-5 | TRBV19 | .
TGCAGCGCTCCGAATCCGACAGGGGGGTTCTATGGCTACACCTTC | CSAPNPTGGFYGYTF | TRBD1 | TRBJ1-2 | TRBV29-1 | .
TGCAGTGCCCGGACAATCTCTGGAAACACCATATATTTT | CSARTISGNTIYF | . | TRBJ1-3 | TRBV20-1 | .
TGCAGTGCTAGGGATGGGGGGCAGCAGTACTTC | CSARDGGQQYF | . | TRBJ2-5 | TRBV20-1 | .
TGTGCCAGCAGCTCAGGGACAGGGACGAACACTGAAGCTTTCTTT | CASSSGTGTNTEAFF | TRBD1 | TRBJ1-1 | TRBV9 | .
TGTGCCAGCAGCGCCCCTCGGGACACTGAAGCTTTCTTT | CASSAPRDTEAFF | . | TRBJ1-1 | TRBV7-9 | .
TGCGCCAGCAGTGAGAAATCGAGGGGAGTCTACGAGCAGTACTTC | CASSEKSRGVYEQYF | . | TRBJ2-7 | TRBV10-2 | many
TGTGCCAGCGTAGCGGGGCGGGGTGAGACCCAGTACTTC | CASVAGRGETQYF | TRBD2 | TRBJ2-5 | TRBV5-5 | .
TGTGCCACCAGTGGCCCCCAGGACAGTTCAGATACGCAGTATTTT | CATSGPQDSSDTQYF | . | TRBJ2-3 | TRBV24-1 | .
TGTGCCAGCAGCTTAAGGACTAGCAGGCTGGTGACCAAAAACATTCAGTACTTC | CASSLRTSRLVTKNIQYF | TRBD2 | TRBJ2-4 | TRBV11-2 | many
TGTGCCAGCATCCTTCGGCAGGGCAACCAGAGCGAGCAGTACTTC | CASILRQGNQSEQYF | . | TRBJ2-7 | TRBV7-9 | many
TGCGCCAGCAGCTCAAATAGGGACATCGGGGACGAGCAGTACTTC | CASSSNRDIGDEQYF | . | TRBJ2-7 | TRBV4-1 | .
TGTGCCAGCAGCCAAGGGGGAAGAGCGGGGCGGAACGAGCAGTACTTC | CASSQGGRAGRNEQYF | TRBD2 | TRBJ2-7 | TRBV4-2 | many
TGTGCCAGCACTGAACCGGCGGGGGTACGAGCTTTCTTT | CASTEPAGVRAFF | . | TRBJ1-1 | TRBV2 | once
TGTGCCAGCAGGACTAGCGGGGACTTGCAGTTCTTC | CASRTSGDLQFF | TRBD2 | TRBJ2-1 | TRBV2 | .
TGTGCCAGCAGTTACTCCGACAAGACTGAAGCTTTCTTT | CASSYSDKTEAFF | . | TRBJ1-1 | TRBV6-2/TRBV6-3 | few
TGTGCCAGCAGCTTGGGCCACCAGACAATGGGCACTGAAGCTTTCTTT | CASSLGHQTMGTEAFF | . | TRBJ1-1 | TRBV5-4 | many